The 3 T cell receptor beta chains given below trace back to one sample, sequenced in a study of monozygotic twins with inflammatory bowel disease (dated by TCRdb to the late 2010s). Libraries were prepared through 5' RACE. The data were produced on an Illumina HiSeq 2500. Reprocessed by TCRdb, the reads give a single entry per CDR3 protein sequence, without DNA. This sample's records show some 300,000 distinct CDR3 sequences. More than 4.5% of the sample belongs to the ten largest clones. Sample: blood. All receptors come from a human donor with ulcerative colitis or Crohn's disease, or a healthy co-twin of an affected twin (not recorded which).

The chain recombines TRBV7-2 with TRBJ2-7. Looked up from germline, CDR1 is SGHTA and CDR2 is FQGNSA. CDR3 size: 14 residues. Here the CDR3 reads CASSLGRSSYEQYF. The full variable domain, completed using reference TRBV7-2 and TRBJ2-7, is GAGVSQSPSNKVTEKGKDVELRCDPISGHTALYWYRQSLGQGLEFLIYFQGNSAPDKSGLPSDRFSAERTGGSVSTLTIQRTQQEDSAVYLCASSLGRSSYEQYFGPGTRLTVT.

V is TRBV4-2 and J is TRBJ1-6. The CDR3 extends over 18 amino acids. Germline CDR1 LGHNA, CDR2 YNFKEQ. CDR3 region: CASSQDQGGGSYNSPLHF.

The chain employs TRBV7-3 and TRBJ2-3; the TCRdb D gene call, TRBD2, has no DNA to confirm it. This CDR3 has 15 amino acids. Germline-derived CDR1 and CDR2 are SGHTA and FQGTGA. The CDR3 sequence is CASSSEGTKTDTQYF.